Listed here are 10 T cell receptor beta chains from one sample, sequenced in a study of T cell repertoires in cytomegalovirus infection. No antigens are known for them. MiXCR was run by TCRdb on the reads, yielding one entry per CDR3 protein. The sample yields 680,000 or so distinct CDR3 sequences, about 33% seen once. The sample in question was cultured PBMCs, obtained from culture after CMV antigen stimulation. These receptor sequences come from a human donor in good health (CMV status not recorded). Some clones in this sample may be carry-over from other donors' samples.

The V gene is TRBV12-3 or TRBV12-4, the J gene TRBJ2-3; TRBD1 matches 9 bases. This CDR3 spans 15 amino acids. The ends lost 3 bases at V and 6 bases at J; junction bases unmatched: 7. CDR3 nucleotide sequence: TGTGCCAGCAGTTTGACAGGGGGTGAATTGGATACGCAGTATTTT. Amino acids: CASSLTGGELDTQYF.

This clonotype has a count of ten or more. This chain connects TRBV7-2 to TRBJ1-2; 9 positions match TRBD1. Germline loops: CDR1 SGHTA, CDR2 FQGNSA. CDR3 length: 14 amino acids. The V and J ends lost 6 bases and 5 bases, in that order; junction bases with no gene match: 7. Written as DNA, the CDR3 is TGTGCCAGCAGTCAGACAGGGGGGGGATATGGCTACACCTTC. Amino acid sequence: CASSQTGGGYGYTF.

The gene calls are TRBV20-1 and TRBJ2-5; D gene uncertain. CDR1 is DFQATT and CDR2 is SNEGSKA in the germline V gene (reference sequence). Trimming removed 2 bases at V and 3 bases at J, with 7 bases between. This CDR3 has 12 residues. In nucleotides, the CDR3 is TGCAGTGCTAGAAGGGCTGAAGAGACCCAGTACTTC. Its translation is CSARRAEETQYF.

This clonotype was seen a single time. The chain recombines TRBV20-1 with TRBJ2-5; 8 bases agree with TRBD2. Per germline, CDR1 DFQATT and CDR2 SNEGSKA (reference sequence). The CDR3 loop spans 14 amino acids. V shed 7 bases, J shed 0 bases, and the junction held 7 bases outside the gene matches. The CDR3 loop is CSESGGINQETQYF. The CDR3, as DNA: TGCAGTGAATCGGGGGGGATCAACCAAGAGACCCAGTACTTC.

CDR3 residues: CASSAGDFTYEQYF. In nucleotides, the CDR3 is TGTGCCAGCAGTGCCGGGGACTTCACCTACGAGCAGTACTTC. This chain uses TRBV12-3 or TRBV12-4 with TRBJ2-7; a possible D gene is TRBD2 (6 bases). Trimming took 5 bases from V and 2 from J, leaving 13 bases between them. This CDR3 region has 14 residues.

The genes are TRBV6-6 and TRBJ1-2, with D unclear. The CDR3 has 11 amino acids. V lost 5 bases, J lost 8 bases, and 9 bases lay in between. CDR1 is MNHNY and CDR2 is SVGAGI in the germline V gene (reference sequence). The DNA of the CDR3 is TGTGCCAGCAGTAACCCTGGCGGCTACACCTTC. Translation gives CASSNPGGYTF.

V and J are TRBV11-3 and TRBJ2-3; the D is unclear. Germline CDR1 and CDR2: SGHNT and YENEEA. The V and J ends lost 2 bases and 6 bases respectively, with 9 bases between them. The CDR3 has 13 residues. The CDR3 DNA is TGTGCCAGCAGCTTATTCGTGCGTGATACGCAGTATTTT. This codes for CASSLFVRDTQYF.

This clonotype has just one count. The chain has TRBV5-6 and TRBJ2-7; the D is unclear. V was pared by 5 bases and J by 6 bases, with 24 bases between. The germline V gene encodes CDR1 SGHDT and CDR2 YYEEEE. The CDR3 runs 16 residues. CDR3 sequence reads: CASRRNPTGGSGEQYF. CDR3 DNA sequence: TGTGCCAGCAGGCGGAATCCAACGGGTGGCTCCGGCGAGCAGTACTTC.

The CDR3 DNA reads TGTGCCAGCAGCCCCCAGACAGCCACTGAAGCTTTCTTT. Protein: CASSPQTATEAFF. This chain uses TRBV7-9 with TRBJ1-1, with D possibly TRBD1 on 5 matching bases. CDR3 length: 13 amino acids. Germline V CDR1 and CDR2: SEHNR, FQNEAQ (reference sequence). V lost 5 bases and J 4 bases, leaving 11 bases between the germline ends.

The J gene is TRBJ2-6, the V gene TRBV15; no clear D. With 1 base removed from V and 0 bases from J, the gap between germline ends came to 19 bases. CDR3 size: 20 residues. Germline V lookup: CDR1 LNHNV, CDR2 YYDKDF (reference sequence). In nucleotides, the CDR3 is TGTGCCACCAGCAGAGGTCCAGGCGCTACGGCCCACTCTGGGGCCAACGTCCTGACTTTC. Encoded protein: CATSRGPGATAHSGANVLTF.